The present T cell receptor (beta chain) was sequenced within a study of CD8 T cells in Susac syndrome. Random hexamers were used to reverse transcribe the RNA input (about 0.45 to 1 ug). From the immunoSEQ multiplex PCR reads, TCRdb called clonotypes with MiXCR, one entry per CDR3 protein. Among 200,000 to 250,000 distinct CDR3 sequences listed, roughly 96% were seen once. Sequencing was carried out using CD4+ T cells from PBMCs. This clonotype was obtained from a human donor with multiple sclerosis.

The CDR3 DNA reads TGCAGCGTCTCGGGCGGGGCTAGCAATCAGCCCCAGCATTTT. Protein product: CSVSGGASNQPQHF. V and J are TRBV29-1 and TRBJ1-5; D perhaps matches TRBD1 (5 bases). Germline assignment: CDR1 SQVTM and CDR2 ANQGSEA. V was pared by 6 bases and J by 0 bases, with 12 bases between. The length of the CDR3 is 14 residues. The full variable domain, with the rest looked up from reference TRBV29-1 and TRBJ1-5, is SAVISQKPSRDICQRGTSLTIQCQVDSQVTMMFWYRQQPGQSLTLIATANQGSEATYESGFVIDKFPISRPNLTFSTLTVSNMSPEDSSIYLCSVSGGASNQPQHFGDGTRLSIL.